A selection of T cell receptor beta chains follows, all from one sample in a study of human T cells and chemical hapten exposure. TCRdb ran MiXCR on the RACE reads and lists one entry per CDR3 protein. The top ten clones hold roughly 8% of a sample with around 300,000 distinct CDR3 sequences, around 7% of them seen once. The material sequenced was whole blood, taken in connection with sensitization to the hapten diphenylcyclopropenone (DPC). The receptors were gathered from a woman aged 18-35 years with alopecia areata. Some clones in this sample may be carry-over from other donors' samples. Each CDR3 is given with its conserved first and last residue.

v_call	j_call	cdr3_aa
TRBV11-2	TRBJ2-3	CASSLDGQGSDTQYF
TRBV4-1	TRBJ2-7	CASSAGTGPFGEQYF
TRBV28	TRBJ2-7	CASSIAGATYEQYF
TRBV20-1	TRBJ2-7	CSANSLRDRGLYEQYF
TRBV6-2/TRBV6-3	TRBJ2-5	CASSSNHREAQYF
TRBV28	TRBJ1-5	CASSRTRGNQPQHF
TRBV9	TRBJ2-2	CASSVESYPGELFF
TRBV4-1	TRBJ2-2	CASSQEWRGANTGELFF
TRBV28	TRBJ2-6	CASSSSTGANVLTF
TRBV4-3	TRBJ1-6	CASSQILRGEKKALHF
TRBV20-1	TRBJ1-1	CSARRVVGTEAFF
TRBV6-2/TRBV6-3	TRBJ2-3	CASTPGGGDTDTQYF
TRBV6-6	TRBJ1-6	CASSYLRDSPLHF
TRBV20-1	TRBJ1-1	CSARESRGNTEAFF
TRBV4-2	TRBJ1-1	CASSHGQGGTEAFF
TRBV3-1	TRBJ2-1	CASSQGGVNEQFF
TRBV5-1	TRBJ1-2	CASSLRQDANYGYTF
TRBV12-3/TRBV12-4	TRBJ1-5	CASSPVVGNQPQHF
TRBV6-5	TRBJ2-1	CASSRLAIQDNEQFF
TRBV6-5	TRBJ1-6	CATTGGQGAYNSPLHF
TRBV12-3/TRBV12-4	TRBJ1-1	CASSLRNEAFF
TRBV28	TRBJ1-4	CASSEQPGKKLFF
TRBV3-1	TRBJ1-4	CASSQGPGMREKLFF
TRBV7-9	TRBJ1-5	CASSLGDSPNQPQHF
TRBV28	TRBJ1-5	CASRTDLGALQPQHF
TRBV7-6	TRBJ1-1	CASSLNYSPDTEAFF
TRBV20-1	TRBJ2-5	CSTAWGGNKETQYF
TRBV24-1	TRBJ1-5	CATSDPMPGQEVGNQPQHF
TRBV24-1	TRBJ2-3	CATSGREAEGTDTQYF
TRBV6-5	TRBJ1-1	CASSSSDRANTEAFF
TRBV7-2	TRBJ1-6	CASSLFQSSNSPLHF
TRBV7-2	TRBJ2-2	CASSLAQYRELFF
TRBV25-1	TRBJ2-3	CASSDPWDSFTDTQYF
TRBV7-2	TRBJ2-4	CASSLPQRGALYF
TRBV21-1	TRBJ1-1	CASSKLQGALNTEAFF
TRBV6-1	TRBJ2-7	CASSPAGGPYEQYF
TRBV29-1	TRBJ2-3	CSVGGGGQALPHTDTQYF
TRBV6-5	TRBJ2-7	CASSSWNSPVRSWEQYF
TRBV7-2	TRBJ1-1	CASSLGQGYMNTEAFF
TRBV20-1	TRBJ2-7	CSARPRGGYEQYF
TRBV28	TRBJ2-3	CASRGARTDTQYF
TRBV4-2	TRBJ2-4	CASSQDYRSAKNIQYF
TRBV20-1	TRBJ2-2	CSARDGAGMTGELFF
TRBV12-3/TRBV12-4	TRBJ1-5	CASSGGQWNQPQHF
TRBV3-1	TRBJ1-5	CASSLRGGSQPQHF
TRBV6-2/TRBV6-3	TRBJ2-1	CASSRNSPEQFF
TRBV21-1	TRBJ1-5	CASSKIDRAGDQPQHF
TRBV6-5	TRBJ1-2	CASSYSRSGRVYGYTF
TRBV18	TRBJ1-3	CASSPNTGGSGNTIYF
TRBV7-2	TRBJ1-1	CASRPVTGFTEAFF